The T cell receptor beta chain described here comes from a study of blood T cell repertoires in COVID-19. Study-level information: Sites in the United States, Italy and Spain provided acute and convalescent COVID-19 samples.

This CDR3 contains 15 residues. Germline trimming cut 1 base from V and 6 bases from J; bases unmatched to any gene: 4. Germline CDR1 and CDR2: MNHEY and SMNVEV (reference sequence). As originally analysed: Quantification of nucleated cells was approximated via reference gene primer amplification. Libraries were prepared by immunoSEQ multiplex PCR; TCRdb keeps only in-frame clonotypes and omits some of them. V and J calls plus clone size are reproduced from that table; the DNA served to infer D and trimming. This sample has roughly 300,000 clones, with roughly 86% found just once. The chain employs TRBV27 and TRBJ1-5; TRBD1 matches 9 bases. The material sequenced was peripheral blood. The source of this sequence is a woman between 50 and 59 years old with acute or convalescent COVID-19. For the CDR3, the DNA is TGTGCCAGCAGTTTATTGGGGACAGGGTCTCAGCCCCAGCATTTT. It is translated as CASSLLGTGSQPQHF.